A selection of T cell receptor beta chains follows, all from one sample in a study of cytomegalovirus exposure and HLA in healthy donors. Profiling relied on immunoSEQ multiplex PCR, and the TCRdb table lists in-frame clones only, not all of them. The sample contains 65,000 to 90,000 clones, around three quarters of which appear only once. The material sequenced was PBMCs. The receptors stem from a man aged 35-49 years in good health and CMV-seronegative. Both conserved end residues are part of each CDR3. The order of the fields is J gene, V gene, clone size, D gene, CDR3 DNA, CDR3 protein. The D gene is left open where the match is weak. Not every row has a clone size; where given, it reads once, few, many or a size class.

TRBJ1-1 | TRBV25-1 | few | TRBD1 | TGTGCCAGCAGTTTACCAGGGGGCTACACTGAAGCTTTCTTT | CASSLPGGYTEAFF
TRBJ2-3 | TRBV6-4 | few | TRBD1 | TGTGCCAGCAGCTCGGGACAGGGGGCCGCAGATACGCAGTATTTT | CASSSGQGAADTQYF
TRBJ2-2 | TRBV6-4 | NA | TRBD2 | TGTGCCAGCCTAGCGGGGGACACCGGGGAGCTGTTTTTT | CASLAGDTGELFF
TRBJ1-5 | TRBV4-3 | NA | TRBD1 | TGCGCCAGCAGCCAAGATTACGGACAGGGCTATCAGCCCCAGCATTTT | CASSQDYGQGYQPQHF
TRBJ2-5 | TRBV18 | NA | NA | TGTGCCAGCTCACCCACAGGGACAGAGACCCAGTACTTC | CASSPTGTETQYF
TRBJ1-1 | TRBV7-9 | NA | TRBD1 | TGTTCCAGCAAGACCGGGACAGGGTATTCATTAAGCACTGAAGCTTTCTTT | CSSKTGTGYSLSTEAFF
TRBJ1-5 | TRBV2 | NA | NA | TGTGCCAGCAGTGAAGAGCGAAATCAGCCCCAGCATTTT | CASSEERNQPQHF
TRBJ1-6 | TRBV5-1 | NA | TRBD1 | TGCGCCAGCAGCGGGGGGGACAGGTTTGTTTCACCCCTCCACTTT | CASSGGDRFVSPLHF
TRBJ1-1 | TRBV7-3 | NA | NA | TGTGCCAGCAGCTTAAACTCTAGGACTGAAGCTTTCTTT | CASSLNSRTEAFF
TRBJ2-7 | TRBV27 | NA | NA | TGTGCCAGCAGCCCTACAGAACGGACAGCGCACTACGAGCAGTACTTC | CASSPTERTAHYEQYF
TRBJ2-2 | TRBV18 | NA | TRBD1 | TGTGCCAGCTCAATCACAGGGGGCTACGACGGGGAGCTGTTTTTT | CASSITGGYDGELFF
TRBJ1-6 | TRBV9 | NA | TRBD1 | TGTGCCAGCAGCGCGGGGACAGATTCACCCCTCCACTTT | CASSAGTDSPLHF
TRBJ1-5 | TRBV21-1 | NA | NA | TGTGCCAGCAGCTGTAGGTTTGGGACAGGGGGCGGTCAGCCCCAGCATTTT | CASSCRFGTGGGQPQHF
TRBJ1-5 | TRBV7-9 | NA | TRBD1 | TGTGCCAGCAGCTTAGGTGGGACAGGGAGTCAGCCCCAGCATTTT | CASSLGGTGSQPQHF
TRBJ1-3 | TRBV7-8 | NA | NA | TGTGCCAGCAGCGAATTAGGCAGGACAGTTGGAGGAAACACCATATATTTT | CASSELGRTVGGNTIYF
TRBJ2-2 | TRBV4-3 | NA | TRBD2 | TGCGCCAGCAGCCCGGGACTAGCGGGGGGTGGCGGGGAGCTGTTTTTT | CASSPGLAGGGGELFF
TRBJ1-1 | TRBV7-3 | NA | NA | TGTGCCAGCAGCTTAGGGGGGTGGACCACTGAAGCTTTCTTT | CASSLGGWTTEAFF
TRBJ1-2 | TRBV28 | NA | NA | TGTGCCAGCAGTTTTTGGGAGTATGGCTACACCTTC | CASSFWEYGYTF
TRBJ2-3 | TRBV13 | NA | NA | TGTGCCAGCAGCTTAGACAGTAGCACAGATACGCAGTATTTT | CASSLDSSTDTQYF
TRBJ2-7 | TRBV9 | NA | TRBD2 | TGTGCCAGCAGCGACTATAGCGGGGGGTCATACGAGCAGTACTTC | CASSDYSGGSYEQYF
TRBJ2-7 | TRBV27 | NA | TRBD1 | TGTGCCAGCAGTTTTGACAGGGGGTCCCACGAGCAGTACTTC | CASSFDRGSHEQYF
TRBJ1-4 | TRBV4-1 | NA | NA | TGCGCCAGCAGCCTCCTTATTACGGGACAACATGAAAAACTGTTTTTT | CASSLLITGQHEKLFF
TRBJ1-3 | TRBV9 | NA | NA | TGTGCCAGCAGCGACGCCGGAGGTGGAAACACCATATATTTT | CASSDAGGGNTIYF
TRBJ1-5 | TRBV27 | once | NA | TGTGCCAGCAGTTTGGTCGGGACAAGGGGGGGGTATAGCAATCAGCCCCAGCATTTT | CASSLVGTRGGYSNQPQHF
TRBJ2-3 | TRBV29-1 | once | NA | TGCAGCGTTGATGGCCGAGACAACACAGATACGCAGTATTTT | CSVDGRDNTDTQYF
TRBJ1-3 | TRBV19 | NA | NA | TGTGCCAGTATGTGCGCAGGATCTGGAAACACCATATATTTT | CASMCAGSGNTIYF
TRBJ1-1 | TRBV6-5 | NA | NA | TGTGCCAGCACTCATAGTCGGGGCACTGAAGCTTTCTTT | CASTHSRGTEAFF
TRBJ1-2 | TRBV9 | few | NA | TGTGCCAGCAGCGTCGGCAGGGGTTCCTATGGCTACACCTTC | CASSVGRGSYGYTF
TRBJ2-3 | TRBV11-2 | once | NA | TGTGCCAGCAGCTTTAACAGTCGAGGGACAGATACGCAGTATTTT | CASSFNSRGTDTQYF
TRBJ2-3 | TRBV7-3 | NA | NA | TGTGCCAGCAGCTTAAAGGGGTGGGGCACAGATACGCAGTATTTT | CASSLKGWGTDTQYF
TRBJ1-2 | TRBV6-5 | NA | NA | TGTGCCAGCAGTTACTCCCCCGCGTATGGCTACACCTTC | CASSYSPAYGYTF
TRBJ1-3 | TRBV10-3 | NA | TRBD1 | TGTGCCATCAGTGTTACAGGGGCCCCCTCTGGAAACACCATATATTTT | CAISVTGAPSGNTIYF
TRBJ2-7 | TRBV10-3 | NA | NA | TGTGCCATCAGTGAGGGCGGGCCCGAGCAGTACTTC | CAISEGGPEQYF
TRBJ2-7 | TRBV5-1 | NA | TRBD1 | TGCGCCAGCAGCTTCCGGGACAGGGTCTACGAGCAGTACTTC | CASSFRDRVYEQYF
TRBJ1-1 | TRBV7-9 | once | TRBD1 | TGTGCCAGCAGGGGGACAGGGGGGTTCACTGAAGCTTTCTTT | CASRGTGGFTEAFF
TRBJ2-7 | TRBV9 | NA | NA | TGTGCCAGCAGCGTAGGGCAGGGGTTCTACGAGCAGTACTTC | CASSVGQGFYEQYF
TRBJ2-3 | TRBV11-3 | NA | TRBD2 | TGTGCCAGCAGCCCGGGGGGGCTCACAGATACGCAGTATTTT | CASSPGGLTDTQYF
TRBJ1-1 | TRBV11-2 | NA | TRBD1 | TGTGCCAGCAGCTTTCCGGGACAGGGGGCTTTCTTT | CASSFPGQGAFF
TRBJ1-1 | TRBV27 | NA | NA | TGTGCCAGCAGTTGGCTCGGGGGGAACACTGAAGCTTTCTTT | CASSWLGGNTEAFF
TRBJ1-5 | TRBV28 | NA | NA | TGTGCCAGCAGTTTCAGCGGGGGTCAGCCCCAGCATTTT | CASSFSGGQPQHF